This T cell receptor (beta chain) came from a study of cytomegalovirus exposure and HLA in healthy donors. Study details: Previous work identified 120 million or so unique TCR beta sequences from 150 million to 200 million T cells. Findings of the study overall: Most TCR beta V segments were productive about 87% or about 30% of the time in an earlier analysis. Analysis was carried out at a later point, and it linked a missense DCLRE1C variant to TCR beta V- and J-gene trimming.

With respect to this clone: Its antigen is undetermined.

The CDR3 is 15 residues long. The trim removed 3 bases at V and 8 bases at J, leaving 8 bases unmatched. Germline V lookup: CDR1 SGHVS, CDR2 FQNEAQ. Vbeta (60) and Jbeta (13) primers were used in the PCR. Using immunoSEQ multiplex PCR, the repertoire was profiled, and TCRdb retains in-frame clones only, with some absent. Here the sample spans approximately 150,000 clones, 75% to 85% being singletons. This TCR derives from a human donor in good health. The sequenced material came from PBMCs. The chain recombines TRBV7-8 with TRBJ2-1; 9 bases fit TRBD1. The CDR3 here is CASSFPGTGYHEQFF. DNA of the CDR3: TGTGCCAGCAGCTTTCCCGGGACAGGGTACCATGAGCAGTTCTTC.